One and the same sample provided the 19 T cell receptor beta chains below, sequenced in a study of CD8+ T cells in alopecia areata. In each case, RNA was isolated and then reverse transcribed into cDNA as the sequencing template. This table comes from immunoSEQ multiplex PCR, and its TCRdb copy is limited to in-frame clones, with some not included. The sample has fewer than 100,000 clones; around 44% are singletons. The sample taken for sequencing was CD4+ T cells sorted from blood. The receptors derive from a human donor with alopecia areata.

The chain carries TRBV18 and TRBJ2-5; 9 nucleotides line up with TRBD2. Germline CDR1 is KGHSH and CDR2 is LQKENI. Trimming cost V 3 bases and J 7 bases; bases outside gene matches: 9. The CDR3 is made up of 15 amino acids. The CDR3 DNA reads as TGTGCCAGCTCACCCCGTGCTAGCGGGGAAGGGACCCAGTACTTC. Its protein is CASSPRASGEGTQYF.

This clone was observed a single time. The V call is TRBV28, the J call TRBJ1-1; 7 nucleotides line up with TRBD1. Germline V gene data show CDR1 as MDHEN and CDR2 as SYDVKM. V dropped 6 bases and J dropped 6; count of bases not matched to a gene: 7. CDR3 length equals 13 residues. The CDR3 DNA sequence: TGTGCCAGCAGCACAGGGGCTAAACCTGAAGCTTTCTTT. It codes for CASSTGAKPEAFF.

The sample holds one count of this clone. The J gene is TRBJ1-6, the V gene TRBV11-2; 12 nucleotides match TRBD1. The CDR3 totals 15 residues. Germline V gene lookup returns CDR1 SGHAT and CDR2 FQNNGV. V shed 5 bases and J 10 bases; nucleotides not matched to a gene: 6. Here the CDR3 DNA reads TGTGCCAGCAGCCCTACCGGGACAGGGGGCTCACCCCTCCACTTT. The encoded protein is CASSPTGTGGSPLHF.

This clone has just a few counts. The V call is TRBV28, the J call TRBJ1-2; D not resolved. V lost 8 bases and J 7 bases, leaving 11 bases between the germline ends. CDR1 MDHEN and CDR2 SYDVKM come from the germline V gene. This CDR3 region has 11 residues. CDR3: CASWVGVGYTF. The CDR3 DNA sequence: TGTGCCAGCTGGGTAGGAGTTGGCTACACCTTC.

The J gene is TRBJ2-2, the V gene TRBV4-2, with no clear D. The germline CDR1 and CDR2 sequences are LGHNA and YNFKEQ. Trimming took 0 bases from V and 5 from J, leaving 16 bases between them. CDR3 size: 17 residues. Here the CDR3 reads CASSQELRGRRTGELFF. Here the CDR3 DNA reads TGTGCCAGCAGCCAAGAGCTCAGAGGAAGGCGTACCGGGGAGCTGTTTTTT.

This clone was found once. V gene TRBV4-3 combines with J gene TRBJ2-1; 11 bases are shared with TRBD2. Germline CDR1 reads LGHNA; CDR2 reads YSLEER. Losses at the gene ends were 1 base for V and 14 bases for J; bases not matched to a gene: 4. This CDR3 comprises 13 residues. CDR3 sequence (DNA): TGCGCCAGCAGCCAAGTTCTAGCGGGAGGAGAGTTCTTC. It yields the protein CASSQVLAGGEFF.

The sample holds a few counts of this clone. CDR3 residues: CAWSYNPNTGELFF. The CDR3 DNA follows: TGTGCCTGGAGCTACAACCCGAACACCGGGGAGCTGTTTTTT. The V and J genes are TRBV30 and TRBJ2-2; D not resolved. This CDR3 comprises 14 residues. In germline, CDR1 is GTSNPN, CDR2 SVGIG (reference sequence). The germline V and J ends were trimmed by 3 bases and 0 bases, with 8 bases remaining between them. Drawing the rest from reference TRBV30 and TRBJ2-2, the complete variable domain is SQTIHQWPATLVQPVGSPLSLECTVEGTSNPNLYWYRQAAGRGLQLLFYSVGIGQISSEVPQNLSASRPQDRQFILSSKKLLLSDSGFYLCAWSYNPNTGELFFGEGSRLTVL.

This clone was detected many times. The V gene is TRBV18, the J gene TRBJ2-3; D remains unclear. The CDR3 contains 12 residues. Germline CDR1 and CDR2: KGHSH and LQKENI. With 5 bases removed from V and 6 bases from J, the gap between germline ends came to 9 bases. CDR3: CASSTARDTQYF. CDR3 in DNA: TGTGCCAGCTCAACCGCCAGGGATACGCAGTATTTT.

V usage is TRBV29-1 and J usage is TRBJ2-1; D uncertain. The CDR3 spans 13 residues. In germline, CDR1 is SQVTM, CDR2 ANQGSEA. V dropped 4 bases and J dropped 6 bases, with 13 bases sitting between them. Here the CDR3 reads CSVVMVQLNEQFF. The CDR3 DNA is TGCAGCGTTGTAATGGTTCAACTCAATGAGCAGTTCTTC.

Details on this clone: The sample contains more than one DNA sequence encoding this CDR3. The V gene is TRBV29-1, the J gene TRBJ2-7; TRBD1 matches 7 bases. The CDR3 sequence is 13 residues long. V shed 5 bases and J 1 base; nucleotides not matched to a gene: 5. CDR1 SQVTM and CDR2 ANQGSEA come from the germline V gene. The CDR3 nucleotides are TGCAGCGTTCGACAGGGCCCTTCCTACGAGCAGTACTTC. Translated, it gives CSVRQGPSYEQYF.

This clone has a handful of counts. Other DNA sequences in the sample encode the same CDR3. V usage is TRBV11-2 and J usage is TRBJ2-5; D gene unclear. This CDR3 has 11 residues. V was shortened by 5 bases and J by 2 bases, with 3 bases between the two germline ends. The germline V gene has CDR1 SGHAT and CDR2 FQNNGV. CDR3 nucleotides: TGTGCCAGCAGCCCTCAAGAGACCCAGTACTTC. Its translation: CASSPQETQYF.

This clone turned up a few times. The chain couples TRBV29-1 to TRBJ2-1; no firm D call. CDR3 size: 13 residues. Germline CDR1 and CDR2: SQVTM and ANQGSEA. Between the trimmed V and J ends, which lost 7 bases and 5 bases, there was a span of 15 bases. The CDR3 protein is CSDWLWANNEQFF. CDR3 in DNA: TGCAGCGACTGGCTGTGGGCCAACAATGAGCAGTTCTTC.

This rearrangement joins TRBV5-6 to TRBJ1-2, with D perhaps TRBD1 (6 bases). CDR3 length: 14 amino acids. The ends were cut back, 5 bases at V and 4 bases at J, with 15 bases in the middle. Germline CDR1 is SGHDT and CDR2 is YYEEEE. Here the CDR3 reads CASRPGASPYGYTF. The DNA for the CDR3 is TGTGCCAGCAGGCCAGGGGCGTCTCCCTATGGCTACACCTTC. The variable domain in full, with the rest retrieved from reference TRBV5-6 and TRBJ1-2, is DAGVTQSPTHLIKTRGQQVTLRCSPKSGHDTVSWYQQALGQGPQFIFQYYEEEERQRGNFPDRFSGHQFPNYSSELNVNALLLGDSALYLCASRPGASPYGYTFGSGTRLTVV.

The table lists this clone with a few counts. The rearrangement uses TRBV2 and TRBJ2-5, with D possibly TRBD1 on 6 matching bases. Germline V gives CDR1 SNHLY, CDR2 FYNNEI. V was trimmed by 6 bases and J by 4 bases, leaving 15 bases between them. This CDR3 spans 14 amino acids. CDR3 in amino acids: CASREQGFGETQYF. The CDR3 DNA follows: TGTGCCAGCAGGGAACAGGGTTTTGGAGAGACCCAGTACTTC.

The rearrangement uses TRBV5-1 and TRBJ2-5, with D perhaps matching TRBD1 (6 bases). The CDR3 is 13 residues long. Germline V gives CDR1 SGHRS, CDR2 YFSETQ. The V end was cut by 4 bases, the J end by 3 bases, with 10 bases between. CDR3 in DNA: TGCGCCAGCAGCCCCTGGACAGAAGAGACCCAGTACTTC. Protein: CASSPWTEETQYF.

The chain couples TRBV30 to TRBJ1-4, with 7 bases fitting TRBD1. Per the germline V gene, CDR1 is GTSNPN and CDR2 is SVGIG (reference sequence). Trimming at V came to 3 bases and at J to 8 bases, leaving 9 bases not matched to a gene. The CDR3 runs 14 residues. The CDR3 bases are TGTGCCTGGAGCGAGACAGGGAAAGACGAAAAACTGTTTTTT. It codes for CAWSETGKDEKLFF.

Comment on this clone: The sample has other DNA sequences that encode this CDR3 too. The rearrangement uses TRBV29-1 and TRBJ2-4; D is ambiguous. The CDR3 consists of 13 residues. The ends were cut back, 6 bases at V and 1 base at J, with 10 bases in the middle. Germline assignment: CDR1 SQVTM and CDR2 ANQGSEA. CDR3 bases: TGCAGCGTCTCGGGTAGGGCCAAAAACATTCAGTACTTC. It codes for CSVSGRAKNIQYF.

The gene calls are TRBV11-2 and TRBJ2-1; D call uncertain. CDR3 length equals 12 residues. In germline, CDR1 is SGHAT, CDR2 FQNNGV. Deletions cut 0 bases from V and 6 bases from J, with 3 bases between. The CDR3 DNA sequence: TGTGCCAGCAGCTTAGATCGCAATGAGCAGTTCTTC. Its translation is CASSLDRNEQFF.

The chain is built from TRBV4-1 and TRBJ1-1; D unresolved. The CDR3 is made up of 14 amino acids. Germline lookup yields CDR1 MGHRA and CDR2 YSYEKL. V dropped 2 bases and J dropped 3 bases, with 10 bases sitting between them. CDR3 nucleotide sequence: TGCGCCAGCAGCCAATTACGGGGAGACACTGAAGCTTTCTTT. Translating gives CASSQLRGDTEAFF.